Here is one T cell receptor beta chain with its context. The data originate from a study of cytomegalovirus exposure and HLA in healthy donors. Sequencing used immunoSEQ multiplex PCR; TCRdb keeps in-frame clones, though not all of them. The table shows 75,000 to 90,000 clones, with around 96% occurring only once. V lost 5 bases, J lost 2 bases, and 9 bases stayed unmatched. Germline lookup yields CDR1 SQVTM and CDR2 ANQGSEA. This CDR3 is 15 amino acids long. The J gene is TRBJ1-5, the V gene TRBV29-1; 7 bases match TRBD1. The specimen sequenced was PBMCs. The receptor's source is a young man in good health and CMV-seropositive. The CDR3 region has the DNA TGCAGCGTTTCCAACAGGGGCGGGGGCAATCAGCCCCAGCATTTT. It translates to CSVSNRGGGNQPQHF.